This T cell receptor beta chain was retrieved from a study of blood T cell repertoires in COVID-19. The wider study: Italy, Spain and the United States were the sources of the convalescent and acute COVID-19 samples. PBMCs, B-cell-depleted T cells, or T cells provided the cDNA or gDNA that made up the material.

With V trimmed by 4 bases and J by 2 bases, 6 bases remained unmatched. Germline V gene lookup returns CDR1 KGHDR and CDR2 SFDVKD. The CDR3 has 16 residues. This clone was recorded only once. As originally analysed: Quantification of nucleated cells was approximated via reference gene primer amplification. Assay used: immunoSEQ multiplex PCR; TCRdb lists only in-frame clones, some missing. V, J and clone size derive from that table, while D and trimming were established from the DNA sequence. The sample consists of over 130,000 clones, over 80% of them appearing once. This chain links TRBV24-1 with TRBJ2-1; 8 bases agree with TRBD1. This receptor was identified in a man aged 60 to 69 with active or convalescent COVID-19. Source material: peripheral blood. The chain's CDR3 is CATSEIGTGAYNEQFF. In DNA form, the CDR3 reads TGTGCCACCAGTGAGATAGGGACAGGTGCCTACAATGAGCAGTTCTTC.